The 26 T cell receptor beta chains given below trace back to one sample, sequenced in a study of blood T cell repertoires in COVID-19. Profiled with immunoSEQ multiplex PCR; TCRdb holds only in-frame clones, not every one. The data hold some 65,000 clones, with 85% observed a single time. The source material was peripheral blood. The source is an elderly man with acute or convalescent COVID-19.

V and J are TRBV12-3 or TRBV12-4 and TRBJ1-5; the D is unclear. This CDR3 comprises 12 residues. V was shortened by 6 bases and J by 9 bases, with 12 bases between the two germline ends. Here the CDR3 reads CASSPRSWPQHF. The CDR3 DNA reads TGTGCCAGCAGCCCTCGGTCGTGGCCCCAGCATTTT.

V and J are TRBV19 and TRBJ1-2, with TRBD1 as a possible D gene (6 bases). This CDR3 spans 14 amino acids. Germline lookup yields CDR1 LNHDA and CDR2 SQIVND (reference sequence). V was shortened by 1 base and J by 4 bases, with 10 bases between the two germline ends. Here the CDR3 reads CASSIAQGTYGYTF. CDR3 nucleotides: TGTGCCAGTAGTATAGCTCAGGGGACCTATGGCTACACCTTC.

The CDR3 bases are TGCGCCAGCAGTGCCTTAGCGGGGGCTTACAATGAGCAGTTCTTC. Translation: CASSALAGAYNEQFF. The chain is built from TRBV10-2 and TRBJ2-1, with 9 bases that match TRBD2. The germline V gene encodes CDR1 WSHSY and CDR2 SAAADI. The CDR3 length is 15 residues. J was trimmed by 4 bases and V by 4 bases; bases with no gene match: 5.

CDR3 in DNA: TGTGCCAGCAGCCAGGGGTTGGTGACTGAAGCTTTCTTT. The encoded protein is CASSQGLVTEAFF. V and J are TRBV11-2 and TRBJ1-1; weak D call: TRBD1 (6 bases). CDR1 and CDR2 (germline): SGHAT, FQNNGV. This CDR3 is 13 amino acids long. V lost 5 bases and J lost 5, with 12 bases in between.

The chain couples TRBV11-3 to TRBJ1-1, with TRBD1 matching over 10 bases. This CDR3 has 15 amino acids. V was pared by 4 bases and J by 1 base, with 3 bases of the junction left unmatched. In germline, CDR1 is SGHNT, CDR2 YENEEA. Here the CDR3 reads CASSSGQGGNTEAFF. The CDR3 DNA follows: TGTGCCAGCAGCTCCGGACAGGGGGGGAACACTGAAGCTTTCTTT.

The chain is built from TRBV19 and TRBJ1-5, with TRBD1 matching over 9 bases. Germline-derived CDR1 and CDR2 are LNHDA and SQIVND (reference sequence). This CDR3 has 18 residues. Unmatched junction bases numbered 12, after V lost 5 bases and J lost 1 base. The CDR3 spells CASSLKPPGQGSNQPQHF. In DNA, the CDR3 is TGTGCCAGTAGTCTTAAACCTCCGGGACAGGGAAGCAATCAGCCCCAGCATTTT.

The J gene is TRBJ2-7, the V gene TRBV21-1; the table calls TRBD2, which could not be checked here. TRBV21-1 corresponds to a pseudogene. The CDR3 has 14 amino acids. The CDR3 DNA reads TGTGCCAGCAGCAAAAAATTCCGGGACTACGAGCAGTACTTC. This codes for CASSKKFRDYEQYF.

The rearrangement links TRBV13 to TRBJ1-1, with TRBD1 matching 9 bases. The CDR3 length is 16 residues. V was pared by 8 bases and J by 11 bases, with 21 bases of the junction left unmatched. Germline V gives CDR1 PRHDT, CDR2 FYEKMQ (reference sequence). The CDR3 DNA sequence: TGTGCCAGCGCCGCCCTTAACAGGGGGCTTATCGTATCGGCTTTCTTT. This gives the protein CASAALNRGLIVSAFF. Together with reference TRBV13 and TRBJ1-1, the CDR3 gives the full variable domain: AAGVIQSPRHLIKEKRETATLKCYPIPRHDTVYWYQQGPGQDPQFLISFYEKMQSDKGSIPDRFSAQQFSDYHSELNMSSLELGDSALYFCASAALNRGLIVSAFFGQGTRLTVV.

The chain recombines TRBV14 with TRBJ2-7; D is perhaps TRBD1 (7 bases). This CDR3 has 17 residues. Trimming stripped 1 base from V and 1 base from J, with 17 bases between. The V gene's germline CDR1 is SGHDN and CDR2 FVKESK. The CDR3 DNA is TGTGCCAGCAGCCAAGTCTTCGGGGCAGGGGGGTCCTACGAGCAGTACTTC. This encodes CASSQVFGAGGSYEQYF. Full variable domain (missing parts from reference TRBV14 and TRBJ2-7): EAGVTQFPSHSVIEKGQTVTLRCDPISGHDNLYWYRRVMGKEIKFLLHFVKESKQDESGMPNNRFLAERTGGTYSTLKVQPAELEDSGVYFCASSQVFGAGGSYEQYFGPGTRLTVT.

The chain uses TRBV18 and TRBJ2-5; D ambiguous. Germline V gives CDR1 KGHSH, CDR2 LQKENI. The CDR3 is 13 amino acids. V was trimmed by 3 bases and J by 5 bases, leaving 10 bases between them. CDR3 residues: CASSPVVRETQYF. CDR3 in DNA: TGTGCCAGCTCACCTGTAGTGAGGGAGACCCAGTACTTC.

J is TRBJ2-7 and V is TRBV11-3; 7 nucleotides agree with TRBD2. The CDR3 spans 16 residues. V was pared by 5 bases and J by 1 base, with 11 bases of the junction left unmatched. CDR1 and CDR2 (germline): SGHNT, YENEEA. The CDR3 coding sequence is TGTGCCAGCAGCCCGCCGGGACCCGGGGGGTCCTACGAGCAGTACTTC. This codes for CASSPPGPGGSYEQYF.

The CDR3 DNA follows: TGCGCCAGCAGCACTTCACGCGACTGGTTCTCCTCGGATACGCAGTATTTT. Its translation: CASSTSRDWFSSDTQYF. The chain uses TRBV5-1 and TRBJ2-3; D not certain. Germline loops: CDR1 SGHRS, CDR2 YFSETQ. Deletions cut 4 bases from V and 6 bases from J, with 24 bases between. This CDR3 is 17 amino acids long.

The table lists this clone with a few counts. The CDR3 region has the DNA TGTGCCAGCAGCAATAATTACGAGCAGTACTTC. Translation gives CASSNNYEQYF. The rearrangement uses TRBV7-2 and TRBJ2-7; D gene uncertain. V was shortened by 5 bases and J by 4 bases, with 6 bases between the two germline ends. Germline values: CDR1 SGHTA, CDR2 FQGNSA. The CDR3 runs to 11 residues.

The V and J genes are TRBV29-1 and TRBJ2-2; D is unresolved. This CDR3 is 14 amino acids long. From germline, CDR1 is SQVTM and CDR2 ANQGSEA. Trimming pared 3 bases from V and 7 bases from J, leaving 15 bases between. The CDR3 bases are TGCAGCGTTGAGGGCTTTTTTGGTGGCGGGGAGCTGTTTTTT. Its translation: CSVEGFFGGGELFF.

The chain combines TRBV7-9 with TRBJ1-1, with a weak D call TRBD1 (6 bases). V shed 1 base and J shed 0 bases, with 9 bases lying between them. This CDR3 has 15 amino acids. Germline V gives CDR1 SEHNR, CDR2 FQNEAQ (reference sequence). The CDR3 bases are TGTGCCAGCAGCTTAGAGGGGGGGCTGAACACTGAAGCTTTCTTT. Translating gives CASSLEGGLNTEAFF.

The chain carries TRBV27 and TRBJ1-5; a possible D gene is TRBD1 (6 bases). Germline loops: CDR1 MNHEY, CDR2 SMNVEV (reference sequence). The germline V and J ends were trimmed by 6 bases and 1 base, with 10 bases remaining between them. The CDR3 is made up of 14 amino acids. The CDR3 region has the DNA TGTGCCAGCAGCCTTCAGGGGAGCAATCAGCCCCAGCATTTT. This codes for CASSLQGSNQPQHF.

V and J are TRBV6-2 or TRBV6-3 and TRBJ2-1, with a possible D match to TRBD2 (5 bases). The CDR3 runs to 16 residues. Germline V gene sequence: CDR1 MNHEY, CDR2 SVGEGT. The V and J ends lost 5 bases and 6 bases respectively, with 20 bases between them. CDR3 residues: CASSPPPVTRSNEQFF. Written as DNA, the CDR3 is TGTGCCAGCAGTCCACCTCCGGTCACTAGGAGCAATGAGCAGTTCTTC.

The chain carries TRBV7-2 and TRBJ2-1; 7 positions agree with TRBD2. In germline, CDR1 is SGHTA, CDR2 FQGNSA. The CDR3 totals 16 residues. Trimming took 7 bases from V and 2 from J; bases not matched to a gene: 11. CDR3 coding DNA: TGTGCCAGCATTCTCATGGCGGGAGCCGCCTACAATGAGCAGTTCTTC. It specifies CASILMAGAAYNEQFF.

The rearrangement links TRBV5-1 to TRBJ2-2; D unresolved. CDR1 and CDR2 from the germline V gene are SGHRS and YFSETQ. CDR3 length equals 16 residues. The V and J ends lost 1 base and 0 bases respectively, with 10 bases between them. The CDR3 is CASSLRLTTNTGELFF. CDR3 coding DNA: TGCGCCAGCAGCTTGCGACTTACTACGAACACCGGGGAGCTGTTTTTT.

The chain couples TRBV9 to TRBJ2-6, with 13 bases aligning to TRBD2. The germline gives CDR1 SGDLS, CDR2 YYNGEE. There are 19 residues in the CDR3. With 4 bases clipped from V and 2 bases from J, the junction kept 9 bases outside the gene matches. The CDR3 bases are TGTGCCAGCAGCCTCGCCGGGACTAGCGGGACGGCTGGGGCCAACGTCCTGACTTTC. Amino acids: CASSLAGTSGTAGANVLTF.

This sequence joins TRBV19 and TRBJ2-7, with 7 bases that match TRBD1. This CDR3 has 15 residues. V lost 3 bases to trimming and J lost 3 bases; unmatched junction nucleotides: 8. From germline, CDR1 is LNHDA and CDR2 SQIVND (reference sequence). For the CDR3, the DNA is TGTGCCAGTAGTATGGTCGGGACAGCTATCTACGAGCAGTACTTC. Its protein product is CASSMVGTAIYEQYF. Full variable domain (rest looked up from reference TRBV19 and TRBJ2-7): DGGITQSPKYLFRKEGQNVTLSCEQNLNHDAMYWYRQDPGQGLRLIYYSQIVNDFQKGDIAEGYSVSREKKESFPLTVTSAQKNPTAFYLCASSMVGTAIYEQYFGPGTRLTVT.

This clone is a singleton in its sample. J is TRBJ2-3 and V is TRBV29-1, with 14 bases aligning to TRBD2. In germline, CDR1 is SQVTM, CDR2 ANQGSEA. This CDR3 spans 14 amino acids. The V segment lost 7 bases and the J segment 6 bases; nucleotides outside the gene matches: 6. The CDR3 coding sequence is TGCAGCGAACAAAGACTAGCGGGAGGGGATACGCAGTATTTT. Translation gives CSEQRLAGGDTQYF.

The gene calls are TRBV11-3 and TRBJ2-7; the match to TRBD1 covers 9 bases. The CDR3 is made up of 13 amino acids. The junction had 2 bases not matched to a gene; V was cut back by 6 bases and J by 2 bases. In germline, CDR1 is SGHNT, CDR2 YENEEA. DNA for the CDR3: TGTGCCAGCAGTAGGGACAGGGCCTACGAGCAGTACTTC. It is translated as CASSRDRAYEQYF.

This chain joins TRBV6-2 or TRBV6-3 and TRBJ1-5, with 9 bases identical to TRBD1. The CDR3 contains 16 residues. Germline CDR1 MNHEY, CDR2 SVGEGT. With 5 bases clipped from V and 6 bases from J, the junction kept 11 bases outside the gene matches. The CDR3 protein is CASSDRGVFTGQPQHF. CDR3 sequence (DNA): TGTGCCAGCAGTGACAGGGGGGTATTTACAGGTCAGCCCCAGCATTTT.

V usage is TRBV27 and J usage is TRBJ1-6; the match to TRBD1 covers 7 bases. This CDR3 contains 14 residues. Unmatched junction bases numbered 2, after V lost 2 bases and J lost 7 bases. Looked up from germline, CDR1 is MNHEY and CDR2 is SMNVEV (reference sequence). The CDR3 coding sequence is TGTGCCAGCAGTTTACAACAGGGGAATTCACCCCTCCACTTT. This codes for CASSLQQGNSPLHF.

The chain carries TRBV19 and TRBJ1-4; maybe TRBD1 (6 bases). The CDR3 runs to 15 residues. V was trimmed by 6 bases and J by 4 bases, leaving 15 bases between them. Germline V gene sequence: CDR1 LNHDA, CDR2 SQIVND (reference sequence). The CDR3 DNA reads as TGTGCCAGTAGGGTAGACAGGACAGTTAATGAAAAACTGTTTTTT. It codes for CASRVDRTVNEKLFF.